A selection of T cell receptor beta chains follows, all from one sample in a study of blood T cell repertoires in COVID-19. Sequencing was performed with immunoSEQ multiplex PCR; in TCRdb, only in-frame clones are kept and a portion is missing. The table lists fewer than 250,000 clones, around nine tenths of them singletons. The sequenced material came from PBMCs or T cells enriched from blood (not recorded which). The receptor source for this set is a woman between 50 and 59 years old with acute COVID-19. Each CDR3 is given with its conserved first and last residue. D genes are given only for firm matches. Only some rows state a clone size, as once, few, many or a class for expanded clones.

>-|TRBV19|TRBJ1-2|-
TGTGCCAGTAGTATAGCCCAACAGAAAACCTATGGCTACACCTTC
CASSIAQQKTYGYTF
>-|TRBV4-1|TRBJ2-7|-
TGCGCCAGCAGCCAAGAAGACGCGGGACAGAACTCCTACGAGCAGTACTTC
CASSQEDAGQNSYEQYF
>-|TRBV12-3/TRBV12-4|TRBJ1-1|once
TGTGCCAGCAGACGACAGATGAACACTGAAGCTTTCTTT
CASRRQMNTEAFF
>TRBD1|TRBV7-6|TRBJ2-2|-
TGTGCCAGCAGCTACGGACAGACAGGGGCCGGGGAGCTGTTTTTT
CASSYGQTGAGELFF
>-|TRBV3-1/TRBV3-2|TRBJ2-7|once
TGTGCCAGCCCTCCGGGGGAGGAGAGCGAGCAGTACTTC
CASPPGEESEQYF
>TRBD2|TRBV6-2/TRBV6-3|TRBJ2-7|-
TGTGCCAGCAGTTACGGGCGACTAGCGGGAAGTCCCTACGAGCAGTACTTC
CASSYGRLAGSPYEQYF
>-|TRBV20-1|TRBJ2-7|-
TGCAGTGTCCCCATTCGGGGTGACGATTCCTTC
CSVPIRGDDSF
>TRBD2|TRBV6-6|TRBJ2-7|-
TGTGCCAGCAGGCGGGGGGGACACGAGCAGTACTTC
CASRRGGHEQYF
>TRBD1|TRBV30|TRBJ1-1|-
TGTGCCTGGAGGGGACAGGGGGCGCGGAACACTGAAGCTTTCTTT
CAWRGQGARNTEAFF
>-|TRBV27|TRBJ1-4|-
TGTGCCAGCGGGAGTTGGCAGGCTAATGAAAAACTGTTTTTT
CASGSWQANEKLFF
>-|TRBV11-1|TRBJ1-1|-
TGTGCCAGCAGCTTAGAGATCGCAGGGTTCACTGAAGCTTTCTTT
CASSLEIAGFTEAFF
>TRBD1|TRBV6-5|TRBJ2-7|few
TGTGCCAGCAAGAGACCCGGACAGGGTCCCTACGAGCAGTACTTC
CASKRPGQGPYEQYF
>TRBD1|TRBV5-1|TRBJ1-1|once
TGCGCCAGCAGCGCGGGGACAGGGGGCAGGACTGAAGCTTTCTTT
CASSAGTGGRTEAFF
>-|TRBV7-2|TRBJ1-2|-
TGTGCCAGCAGCTTCACAGTTTATGGCTACACCTTC
CASSFTVYGYTF
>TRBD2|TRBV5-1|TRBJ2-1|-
TGCGCCAGCAGCAGGAGGCGGGAGGCCAATGAGCAGTTCTTC
CASSRRREANEQFF
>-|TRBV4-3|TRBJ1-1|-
TGCGCCAGCAGCCAAGATAAAGCGGGTCCGAACACTGAAGCTTTCTTT
CASSQDKAGPNTEAFF
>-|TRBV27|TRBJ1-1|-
TGTGCCAGCAGTTTATTTAGTACCGCCGGTCCTGAAGCTTTCTTT
CASSLFSTAGPEAFF
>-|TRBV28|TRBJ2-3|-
TGTGCCAGCAGTCCTCGGAGGGGGCTGACAGATACGCAGTATTTT
CASSPRRGLTDTQYF
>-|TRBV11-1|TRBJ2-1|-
TGTGCCAGCAGCCTTCGTCTACCATCCGACAATGAGCAGTTCTTC
CASSLRLPSDNEQFF
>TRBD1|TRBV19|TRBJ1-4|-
TGTGCCAGTAGTCCCCTGGACAGGGGGCTATTTGAAAAACTGTTTTTT
CASSPLDRGLFEKLFF
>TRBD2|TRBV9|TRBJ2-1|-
TGTGCCAGCAGCGATGGTAGCGGGCCACTCCTCTACAATGAGCAGTTCTTC
CASSDGSGPLLYNEQFF
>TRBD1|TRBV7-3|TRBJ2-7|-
TGTGCCAGCAGCTCCTACAGGGGTTCGAACGAGCAGTACTTC
CASSSYRGSNEQYF
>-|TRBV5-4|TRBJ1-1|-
TGTGCCAGCAGGCTGTCCGGGACACATAACACTGAAGCTTTCTTT
CASRLSGTHNTEAFF
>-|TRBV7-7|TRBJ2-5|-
TGTGCTAGCAGCCGGAGCTTCCAAGAGACCCAGTACTTC
CASSRSFQETQYF
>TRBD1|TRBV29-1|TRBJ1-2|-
TGCAGCACCCGACAGGGGGACTATGGCTACACCTTC
CSTRQGDYGYTF
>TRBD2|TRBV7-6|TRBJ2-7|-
TGTGCCAGCAGCTTTAGACGGGGGGTAACCTACGAGCAGTACTTC
CASSFRRGVTYEQYF
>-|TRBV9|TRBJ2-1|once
TGTGCCAGCAGCCCCGGAATTGGGCAGTCCTACAATGAGCAGTTCTTC
CASSPGIGQSYNEQFF
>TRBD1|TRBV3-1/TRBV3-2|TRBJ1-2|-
TGTGCCAGCAGCACCCTCGTACAGGGGACTTATGGCTACACCTTC
CASSTLVQGTYGYTF
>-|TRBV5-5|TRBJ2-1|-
TGTGCCAGCAGCTTGGTTGTGGGCTATAGTGAGCAGTTCTTC
CASSLVVGYSEQFF
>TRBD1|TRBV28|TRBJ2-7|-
TGTGCCAGCAGGGCGGCCGGGACAGGGGGGTACGAGCAGTACTTC
CASRAAGTGGYEQYF
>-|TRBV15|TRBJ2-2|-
TGTGCCACCAGCAGAGTGCCGGTCGGGGAGCTGTTTTTT
CATSRVPVGELFF
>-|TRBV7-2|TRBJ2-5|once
TGTGCCTCCTACTCCAGAGGTCAAGAGACCCAGTACTTC
CASYSRGQETQYF
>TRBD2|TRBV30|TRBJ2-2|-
TGTGCCCATCGACTAGCGGGAGGTATCGGGGAGCTGTTTTTT
CAHRLAGGIGELFF